The 32 T cell receptor beta chains reported below all come from one sample, sequenced in a study of control samples from healthy donors and cancer patients. Only in-frame clones appear in the TCRdb table, and some are missing; sequencing was by immunoSEQ multiplex PCR. This table has about 94,000 clones, 90% appearing once. The sample consisted of blood. The receptor source for this set is a woman aged 18 to 35 in good health.

V and J are TRBV4-1 and TRBJ1-2; no reliable D call. This CDR3 is 12 amino acids long. Germline CDR1 is MGHRA and CDR2 is YSYEKL. Trimming pared 2 bases from V and 1 base from J, leaving 2 bases between. CDR3 amino acids: CASSQRNYGYTF. The CDR3 DNA reads as TGCGCCAGCAGCCAACGTAACTATGGCTACACCTTC.

The chain carries TRBV5-4 and TRBJ2-7; 8 nucleotides agree with TRBD1. V was pared by 4 bases and J by 3 bases, with 6 bases of the junction left unmatched. This CDR3 is 14 amino acids long. Germline V gene data show CDR1 as SGHNT and CDR2 as YYREEE (reference sequence). DNA of the CDR3: TGTGCCAGCAGCAGAGACAGGGGCGACTACGAGCAGTACTTC. Encoded protein: CASSRDRGDYEQYF. Based on the CDR3 plus reference TRBV5-4 and TRBJ2-7, the full variable domain is ETGVTQSPTHLIKTRGQQVTLRCSSQSGHNTVSWYQQALGQGPQFIFQYYREEENGRGNFPPRFSGLQFPNYSSELNVNALELDDSALYLCASSRDRGDYEQYFGPGTRLTVT.

This clone was picked up one time. The V gene is TRBV2, the J gene TRBJ1-4; TRBD1 aligns across 11 bases. Looked up from germline, CDR1 is SNHLY and CDR2 is FYNNEI. The CDR3 covers 20 residues. V lost 2 bases, J lost 0 bases, and 11 bases stayed unmatched. CDR3 nucleotide sequence: TGTGCCAGCAGTGAAAGTTGGAGGACAGGGGGCTTTGCAACTAATGAAAAACTGTTTTTT. As protein: CASSESWRTGGFATNEKLFF.

The count of this clone is one. The rearrangement links TRBV2 to TRBJ1-2; a possible D gene is TRBD1 (5 bases). V was cut by 8 bases and J by 5 bases, with 30 bases left in between. CDR3 length equals 18 residues. The germline CDR1 and CDR2 sequences are SNHLY and FYNNEI. In DNA form, the CDR3 reads TGTGCCAGCCACTCAGGGAGCGGAATGACATCCCGCAAATATGGCTACACCTTC. This sequence encodes CASHSGSGMTSRKYGYTF.

This rearrangement joins TRBV18 to TRBJ1-4; D not resolved. CDR1 and CDR2 (germline): KGHSH, LQKENI. CDR3 length: 15 residues. The V gene lost 0 bases and the J gene lost 5 bases, with 10 bases spanning the gap. Here the CDR3 DNA reads TGTGCCAGCTCACCACCGCAGACATCGAATGAAAAACTGTTTTTT. This gives the protein CASSPPQTSNEKLFF.

V is TRBV4-1 and J is TRBJ1-5; 9 nucleotides agree with TRBD1. Germline trimming cut 5 bases from V and 6 bases from J; bases unmatched to any gene: 11. This CDR3 is built from 16 residues. The germline V gene has CDR1 MGHRA and CDR2 YSYEKL. The CDR3 region is CASSSNRGLVGQPQHF. The CDR3 coding sequence is TGCGCCAGCAGCTCAAACAGGGGGCTCGTGGGTCAGCCCCAGCATTTT.

The chain carries TRBV5-1 and TRBJ1-2, with 9 positions matching TRBD1. Trimming cost V 5 bases and J 5 bases; bases outside gene matches: 13. The CDR3 runs to 16 residues. Germline assignment: CDR1 SGHRS and CDR2 YFSETQ. As DNA, the CDR3 is TGCGCCAGCAGTTTTTACAACCGGGACAGGGATTATGGCTACACCTTC. As protein: CASSFYNRDRDYGYTF. The whole variable domain, remainder taken from reference TRBV5-1 and TRBJ1-2, is KAGVTQTPRYLIKTRGQQVTLSCSPISGHRSVSWYQQTPGQGLQFLFEYFSETQRNKGNFPGRFSGRQFSNSRSEMNVSTLELGDSALYLCASSFYNRDRDYGYTFGSGTRLTVV.

The V and J genes are TRBV27 and TRBJ1-2; 7 nucleotides agree with TRBD1. The CDR3 totals 14 residues. Germline V gene sequence: CDR1 MNHEY, CDR2 SMNVEV (reference sequence). V trimming: 5 bases; J trimming: 4 bases; junction bases outside the gene matches: 7. This CDR3 reads CASSPRQGSYGYTF. The CDR3 DNA sequence: TGTGCCAGCAGTCCGAGACAGGGTAGCTATGGCTACACCTTC.

V and J are TRBV5-1 and TRBJ1-2, with 7 bases lining up with TRBD1. This CDR3 is 12 amino acids long. J lost 8 bases, V lost 1 base, and 2 bases had no gene match. Germline V gene data show CDR1 as SGHRS and CDR2 as YFSETQ. Here the CDR3 reads CASSLTGEGYTF. The CDR3 DNA sequence: TGCGCCAGCAGCTTGACAGGGGAGGGCTACACCTTC.

The CDR3 region is CASSQVPELNEQFF. CDR3 sequence (DNA): TGCGCCAGCAGCCAGGTCCCCGAGTTAAATGAGCAGTTCTTC. The chain couples TRBV4-1 to TRBJ2-1; D gene ambiguous. Germline lookup yields CDR1 MGHRA and CDR2 YSYEKL. Trimming removed 3 bases from V and 7 bases from J, with 13 bases in between. The CDR3 sequence is 14 residues long.

As concerns this clone: One end of the junction varies from germline; a read error may be responsible. The rearrangement joins TRBV19 to TRBJ2-2, with D possibly matching TRBD1 (6 bases). Germline loops: CDR1 LNHDA, CDR2 SQIVND (reference sequence). This CDR3 region has 13 residues. CDR3 region: CASRIGGTGELFF. The CDR3 bases are TGTGCCAGTAGAATAGGGGGCACCGGGGAGCTGTTTTTT.

The J gene is TRBJ2-3, the V gene TRBV7-2, with a possible D match to TRBD2 (6 bases). CDR3 length equals 17 residues. CDR1 SGHTA and CDR2 FQGNSA come from the germline V gene. V lost 0 bases, J lost 0 bases, and 13 bases lay in between. CDR3 loop: CASSLAAGLASTDTQYF. The CDR3 DNA is TGTGCCAGCAGCTTAGCGGCGGGACTCGCGAGCACAGATACGCAGTATTTT.

This sequence joins TRBV29-1 and TRBJ1-2, with TRBD1 matching over 7 bases. The CDR3 covers 13 residues. Germline values: CDR1 SQVTM, CDR2 ANQGSEA. J gave up 4 bases and V 4 bases, and 6 bases lay outside the gene matches. CDR3 nucleotide sequence: TGCAGCGTTGCTGGAGGGGGCGTCTATGGCTACACCTTC. It is translated as CSVAGGGVYGYTF.

CDR3 amino acids: CASSSEQGYGYTF. The CDR3 DNA reads TGTGCCAGCAGCTCGGAACAGGGTTACGGCTACACCTTC. V usage is TRBV5-6 and J usage is TRBJ1-2, with a weak D call TRBD1 (6 bases). The CDR3 has 13 residues. The V and J ends lost 3 bases and 8 bases respectively, with 14 bases between them. Looked up from germline, CDR1 is SGHDT and CDR2 is YYEEEE.

The CDR3: CASSGGGDTGDEQYF. In nucleotides, the CDR3 is TGTGCCAGCAGTGGAGGAGGAGATACAGGGGATGAGCAGTACTTC. V is TRBV25-1 and J is TRBJ2-7, with TRBD1 identical over 7 bases. Per germline, CDR1 MGHDK and CDR2 SYGVNS. The CDR3 contains 15 residues. V lost 4 bases to trimming and J lost 7 bases; unmatched junction nucleotides: 13.

This chain uses TRBV5-4 with TRBJ2-1; perhaps TRBD1 as D (5 bases). V was clipped by 0 bases and J by 4 bases, with 14 bases between them. The CDR3 extends over 16 amino acids. Germline V lookup: CDR1 SGHNT, CDR2 YYREEE (reference sequence). The CDR3 sequence: CASSLDSGILYNEQFF. The CDR3 DNA sequence: TGTGCCAGCAGCTTGGATTCAGGGATACTGTACAATGAGCAGTTCTTC.

The rearrangement uses TRBV28 and TRBJ1-5; TRBD1 might be the D (5 bases). V gave up 1 base and J gave up 0 bases, with 7 bases separating them. Germline V gives CDR1 MDHEN, CDR2 SYDVKM. The length of the CDR3 is 15 residues. The CDR3 sequence is CASSLSGGSNQPQHF. CDR3 DNA sequence: TGTGCCAGCAGTTTATCGGGGGGTAGCAATCAGCCCCAGCATTTT.

The genes are TRBV24-1 and TRBJ2-3; no clear D. The CDR3 loop spans 15 amino acids. V was pared by 2 bases and J by 1 base, with 9 bases between. CDR1 is KGHDR and CDR2 is SFDVKD in the germline V gene. This chain's CDR3 is CATSDSGRGTDTQYF. The CDR3 DNA reads TGTGCCACCAGTGATTCGGGCCGTGGCACAGATACGCAGTATTTT.

The J gene is TRBJ1-4, the V gene TRBV15; D is perhaps TRBD1 (5 bases). The CDR3 covers 15 residues. Trimming pared 1 base from V and 3 bases from J, leaving 9 bases between. The germline V gene has CDR1 LNHNV and CDR2 YYDKDF (reference sequence). This chain's CDR3 is CATSRGQGANEKLFF. The CDR3 DNA is TGTGCCACCAGCAGAGGGCAGGGAGCTAATGAAAAACTGTTTTTT.

The chain links TRBV19 to TRBJ1-5; D uncertain. The germline V gene encodes CDR1 LNHDA and CDR2 SQIVND (reference sequence). The CDR3 has 14 amino acids. V was shortened by 4 bases and J by 10 bases, with 17 bases between the two germline ends. The CDR3 region has the DNA TGTGCCAGTAGTACGGAAGGATATCAGAGCCCCCAGCATTTT. Protein: CASSTEGYQSPQHF. The full variable domain, its missing parts supplied by reference TRBV19 and TRBJ1-5, is DGGITQSPKYLFRKEGQNVTLSCEQNLNHDAMYWYRQDPGQGLRLIYYSQIVNDFQKGDIAEGYSVSREKKESFPLTVTSAQKNPTAFYLCASSTEGYQSPQHFGDGTRLSIL.

The rearrangement uses TRBV19 and TRBJ2-7; TRBD2 matches 10 bases. Germline V gene lookup returns CDR1 LNHDA and CDR2 SQIVND (reference sequence). CDR3 length equals 15 residues. The V and J ends lost 4 bases and 6 bases, in that order; junction bases with no gene match: 9. CDR3 nucleotides: TGTGCCAGTAGTACTACTAGCGGGGCTATCGTCGAGCAGTACTTC. Translated: CASSTTSGAIVEQYF.

This chain uses TRBV2 with TRBJ2-5, with TRBD1 as a possible D gene (5 bases). Germline V gives CDR1 SNHLY, CDR2 FYNNEI. The V end lost 1 base, the J end lost 1 base, and 7 bases lay between the germline ends. The CDR3 runs 14 residues. CDR3 nucleotide sequence: TGTGCCAGCAGTGAAGGCAGGGTCCAAGAGACCCAGTACTTC. Translating gives CASSEGRVQETQYF. Complete variable domain (other parts from reference TRBV2 and TRBJ2-5): EPEVTQTPSHQVTQMGQEVILRCVPISNHLYFYWYRQILGQKVEFLVSFYNNEISEKSEIFDDQFSVERPDGSNFTLKIRSTKLEDSAMYFCASSEGRVQETQYFGPGTRLLVL.

The CDR3 region has the DNA TGTGCCAGCAGCCTAGAGGGAGGGTCCGAGCAGTACTTC. Translated, it gives CASSLEGGSEQYF. The V gene is TRBV4-2, the J gene TRBJ2-7; 7 bases agree with TRBD2. Per the germline V gene, CDR1 is LGHNA and CDR2 is YNFKEQ. V was pared by 4 bases and J by 6 bases, with 6 bases of the junction left unmatched. The CDR3 has 13 amino acids.

Of note for this clone: One end of the junction varies from germline; a read error may be responsible. The chain couples TRBV4-1 to TRBJ2-7; D unclear. The CDR3 is made up of 10 amino acids. Germline loops: CDR1 MGHRA, CDR2 YSYEKL. CDR3 coding DNA: TGCGCCAGCAGCCAAGGGACGAGCCGCTTC. Amino acids: CASSQGTSRF.

This rearrangement joins TRBV3-1 (or the pseudogene TRBV3-2) to TRBJ2-7, with a weak D call TRBD2 (6 bases). The germline CDR1 and CDR2 sequences are LGHDT and YNNKEL (reference sequence). This CDR3 spans 12 amino acids. The germline V and J ends were trimmed by 4 bases and 7 bases, with 11 bases remaining between them. The CDR3 sequence: CASSRGGWEQYF. DNA for the CDR3: TGTGCCAGCAGCCGCGGAGGGTGGGAGCAGTACTTC.

CDR3 nucleotides: TGTGCCAGCAGCTTAGTCGCGGGCTACGAGCAGTACTTC. Encoded protein: CASSLVAGYEQYF. V usage is TRBV7-8 and J usage is TRBJ2-7; a weak D match, TRBD2 (5 bases). Germline V CDR1 and CDR2: SGHVS, FQNEAQ. CDR3 length equals 13 residues. Trimming pared 1 base from V and 3 bases from J, leaving 7 bases between.

For the CDR3, the DNA is TGTGCCACCAGTGATATAGCGGTTAGCTCCTACAATGAGCAGTTCTTC. It yields the protein CATSDIAVSSYNEQFF. The V and J genes are TRBV24-1 and TRBJ2-1, with D tentatively TRBD2 (6 bases). CDR3 length: 16 residues. V was trimmed by 3 bases and J by 0 bases, leaving 11 bases between them. The V gene's germline CDR1 is KGHDR and CDR2 SFDVKD.

The chain uses TRBV19 and TRBJ1-1, with D possibly TRBD1 on 5 matching bases. With 8 bases removed from V and 1 base from J, the gap between germline ends came to 8 bases. The CDR3 extends over 12 amino acids. Looked up from germline, CDR1 is LNHDA and CDR2 is SQIVND (reference sequence). The CDR3 spells CASSDRNTEAFF. CDR3 nucleotides: TGTGCCAGTTCCGACAGGAACACTGAAGCTTTCTTT.

In its sample, this clone was seen a few times. This chain joins TRBV7-9 and TRBJ1-2, with TRBD1 matching 10 bases. The CDR3 has 16 amino acids. Germline-derived CDR1 and CDR2 are SEHNR and FQNEAQ (reference sequence). Germline trimming cut 5 bases from V and 4 bases from J; bases unmatched to any gene: 10. The CDR3 DNA reads TGTGCCAGCAGCCGCCTGGACAGGGGGAACTCCTATGGCTACACCTTC. As protein: CASSRLDRGNSYGYTF.

The chain is built from TRBV5-4 and TRBJ1-4, with 7 bases matching TRBD1. V was pared by 5 bases and J by 5 bases, with 6 bases of the junction left unmatched. This CDR3 comprises 14 residues. The germline gives CDR1 SGHNT, CDR2 YYREEE (reference sequence). This CDR3 reads CASSIGTANEKLFF. In DNA, the CDR3 is TGTGCCAGCAGTATCGGGACAGCGAATGAAAAACTGTTTTTT. The full variable domain, rest sourced from reference TRBV5-4 and TRBJ1-4, is ETGVTQSPTHLIKTRGQQVTLRCSSQSGHNTVSWYQQALGQGPQFIFQYYREEENGRGNFPPRFSGLQFPNYSSELNVNALELDDSALYLCASSIGTANEKLFFGSGTQLSVL.

The chain uses TRBV18 and TRBJ1-1; D not resolved. Germline-derived CDR1 and CDR2 are KGHSH and LQKENI. This CDR3 comprises 15 residues. V was trimmed by 8 bases and J by 0 bases, leaving 16 bases between them. The CDR3 DNA is TGTGCCAGCACCAAACCCCCGGCCTTGAACACTGAAGCTTTCTTT. Residues: CASTKPPALNTEAFF.

V is TRBV19 and J is TRBJ2-5; D is ambiguous. Per the germline V gene, CDR1 is LNHDA and CDR2 is SQIVND (reference sequence). The V gene lost 10 bases and the J gene lost 5 bases, with 17 bases spanning the gap. The CDR3 is 13 residues long. The chain's CDR3 is CATSLQPSETQYF. CDR3 nucleotide sequence: TGTGCCACCTCACTCCAACCCTCGGAGACCCAGTACTTC.